The 3 T cell receptor beta chains in this list originate from one sample, sequenced in a study of T cells in Graves' hyperthyroidism and ophthalmopathy. Authors of the study amplified TCR beta CDR3 regions from RNA transcripts. The TCR CDR3 was amplified in a first-round RT-PCR using the HTBI primer set. From the multiplex PCR reads, TCRdb called clonotypes with MiXCR, one entry per CDR3 protein. The sample holds about 700,000 distinct CDR3 sequences, roughly 45% seen once. The specimen was peripheral blood or thyroid tissue (not recorded which). The receptors derive from an adult man with Graves' disease, either hyperthyroidism or ophthalmopathy (not recorded which).

The rearrangement links TRBV29-1 to TRBJ1-3; 8 bases agree with TRBD1. CDR1 and CDR2 from the germline V gene are SQVTM and ANQGSEA. V shed 8 bases, J shed 2 bases, and the junction held 11 bases outside the gene matches. CDR3 length: 15 residues. CDR3 sequence: CSLVTGGPTGNTIYF. CDR3 sequence (DNA): TGCAGCTTGGTCACAGGGGGGCCTACTGGAAACACCATATATTTT.

The genes are TRBV25-1 and TRBJ2-7; D is unresolved. CDR1 is MGHDK and CDR2 is SYGVNS in the germline V gene. Trimming took off 9 bases at V and 2 bases at J, with 11 bases between the two ends. This CDR3 comprises 12 residues. Written as DNA, the CDR3 is TGTGCCAGTAAAGTTCTAGCCTACGAGCAGTACTTC. This codes for CASKVLAYEQYF.

Details on this clonotype: A single base separates this from a much larger clone, so it may be a read error. This chain uses TRBV20-1 with TRBJ1-1, with TRBD1 matching 9 bases. The germline gives CDR1 DFQATT, CDR2 SNEGSKA (reference sequence). With V trimmed by 5 bases and J by 10 bases, 11 bases remained unmatched. CDR3 length: 13 residues. The CDR3 loop reads CSAWDGQGRAAFF. For the CDR3, the DNA is TGCAGTGCTTGGGACGGACAGGGGCGTGCAGCTTTCTTT.